The 29 T cell receptor beta chains given below trace back to one sample, sequenced in a study of T cell repertoires in aging, cancer and after chemotherapy (dated by TCRdb to between 2018 and 2021). For sequencing, an Illumina MiSeq was employed. Rearranged TRB sequences spanning V, D and J segments were amplified by multiplex touch-down PCR using a mixed TRB-A/B primer pool. The raw public data were reprocessed by TCRdb itself: fastp quality trimming at Q25, MiXCR clonotype calling, in-frame beta chains only. When rows share a CDR3 protein, they turn into one entry using the most common DNA and genes. The sample table lists about 8,000 distinct CDR3 sequences, approximately 31% of them with a count of one. Roughly 3.5% of the sample is held by the ten biggest clonotypes. TCR beta rearrangements were amplified from genomic DNA isolated from peripheral blood, not from sorted cells or RNA. The sample taken for sequencing was blood. These receptors all come from a human donor in good health.

The gene calls are TRBV7-2 and TRBJ1-2; D is ambiguous. V was pared by 1 base and J by 2 bases, with 8 bases between. The CDR3 spans 14 residues. Germline V gene sequence: CDR1 SGHTA, CDR2 FQGNSA. The CDR3 reads CASSLDMLNYGYTF. The CDR3 nucleotides are TGTGCCAGCAGCTTAGATATGCTGAACTATGGCTACACCTTC.

This chain uses TRBV12-3 or TRBV12-4 with TRBJ1-5; D perhaps matches TRBD1 (6 bases). The V gene lost 2 bases and the J gene lost 6 bases, with 11 bases spanning the gap. The CDR3 is 14 residues long. Here the CDR3 DNA reads TGTGCCAGCAGTTTAAGGGGGTGGGTTCAGCCCCAGCATTTT. Translating gives CASSLRGWVQPQHF.

This clonotype was observed a handful of times. At one of its ends the junction is not consistent with the germline gene, which may arise from a read error. The J gene is TRBJ2-7, the V gene TRBV6-2 or TRBV6-3; 8 nucleotides align to TRBD2. CDR1 and CDR2 from the germline V gene are MNHEY and SVGEGT. This CDR3 has 15 amino acids. The CDR3 DNA reads as TGTGCCAGCAGTTACTCGACACTAGCGGTTTACGGGCAGTACTTC. Translating it yields CASSYSTLAVYGQYF.

V is TRBV11-1 and J is TRBJ2-2; no reliable D call. This CDR3 spans 14 amino acids. Germline V gene data show CDR1 as SGHAT and CDR2 as FQDESV (reference sequence). V was pared by 2 bases and J by 5 bases, with 9 bases between. The CDR3 protein is CASSLTEETGELFF. The CDR3 DNA follows: TGTGCCAGCAGCTTAACTGAGGAAACCGGGGAGCTGTTTTTT.

This clonotype showed up just a few times. The J gene is TRBJ1-5, the V gene TRBV19; D may be TRBD1 (5 bases). The germline CDR1 and CDR2 sequences are LNHDA and SQIVND (reference sequence). This CDR3 is 16 amino acids long. Trimming took off 3 bases at V and 0 bases at J, with 12 bases between the two ends. CDR3 loop: CASSMRWDYSNQPQHF. For the CDR3, the DNA is TGTGCCAGTAGTATGCGGTGGGACTATAGCAATCAGCCCCAGCATTTT.

This clonotype was seen just once. The chain couples TRBV20-1 to TRBJ2-7, with TRBD2 matching over 11 bases. Germline-derived CDR1 and CDR2 are DFQATT and SNEGSKA (reference sequence). The CDR3 contains 14 residues. Unmatched junction bases numbered 4, after V lost 2 bases and J lost 4 bases. This CDR3 reads CSARTGTSGYEQYF. The CDR3 DNA reads TGCAGTGCTAGAACCGGGACTAGCGGTTACGAGCAGTACTTC.

The CDR3 protein is CASSLTRDTQYF. DNA of the CDR3: TGTGCCAGCAGCTTGACTAGGGATACGCAGTATTTT. V is TRBV7-2 and J is TRBJ2-3; D is possibly TRBD2 (6 bases). This CDR3 spans 12 amino acids. Trimming pared 3 bases from V and 6 bases from J, leaving 7 bases between. Germline values: CDR1 SGHTA, CDR2 FQGNSA.

This clonotype is judged medium-sized. The chain is built from TRBV6-6 and TRBJ2-2; 10 positions match TRBD2. Trimming took 7 bases from V and 6 from J; bases not matched to a gene: 11. CDR1 and CDR2 from the germline V gene are MNHNY and SVGAGI (reference sequence). The CDR3 is 16 residues long. CDR3 nucleotide sequence: TGTGCCAGCACTCAACCAAGCGGGGGGGGCGCCGGGGAGCTGTTTTTT. It encodes CASTQPSGGGAGELFF.

The chain uses TRBV6-1 and TRBJ1-1, with TRBD1 as a possible D gene (6 bases). V dropped 5 bases and J dropped 5 bases, with 18 bases sitting between them. Germline values: CDR1 MNHNS, CDR2 SASEGT. CDR3 length: 15 amino acids. The CDR3: CASSYSGQGRTEAFF. In DNA, the CDR3 is TGTGCCAGCAGTTACTCAGGGCAGGGGAGGACTGAAGCTTTCTTT.

This clonotype is medium-sized (0.01 to 0.1%) by share. V usage is TRBV29-1 and J usage is TRBJ2-5; the D is unclear. Trimming left V 7 bases short and J 5 bases short, with 20 bases between. The germline V gene has CDR1 SQVTM and CDR2 ANQGSEA. There are 14 residues in the CDR3. CDR3 bases: TGCAGCGCCAACCATGCCGAACCGAGGGAGACCCAGTACTTC. Translating gives CSANHAEPRETQYF.

The chain recombines TRBV12-5 with TRBJ1-1, with D unresolved. The V and J ends lost 7 bases and 6 bases respectively, with 12 bases between them. This CDR3 is 12 amino acids long. Germline-derived CDR1 and CDR2 are LGHNT and FRNRAP. The DNA for the CDR3 is TGTGCTAGTGTCGGACCCGGGGCTGAAGCTTTCTTT. This encodes CASVGPGAEAFF. Based on the CDR3 plus reference TRBV12-5 and TRBJ1-1, the full variable domain is DARVTQTPRHKVTEMGQEVTMRCQPILGHNTVFWYRQTMMQGLELLAYFRNRAPLDDSGMPKDRFSAEMPDATLATLKIQPSEPRDSAVYFCASVGPGAEAFFGQGTRLTVV.

A few counts support this clonotype. Written as DNA, the CDR3 is TGTGCCAGCAGCTTAACCCCCAATCAGCCCCAGCATTTT. This sequence encodes CASSLTPNQPQHF. The rearrangement joins TRBV11-1 to TRBJ1-5; D unresolved. Per the germline V gene, CDR1 is SGHAT and CDR2 is FQDESV (reference sequence). This CDR3 contains 13 residues. Between the trimmed V and J ends, which lost 2 bases and 3 bases, there was a span of 5 bases.

CDR3 sequence (DNA): TGCGCCAGCAGCCACGGGACTAGCCTAACCGGGGAGCTGTTTTTT. This codes for CASSHGTSLTGELFF. This sequence joins TRBV5-1 and TRBJ2-2, with 9 bases aligning to TRBD2. The CDR3 is made up of 15 amino acids. Germline lookup yields CDR1 SGHRS and CDR2 YFSETQ. Trimming at V came to 4 bases and at J to 5 bases, leaving 6 bases not matched to a gene.

The rearrangement uses TRBV18 and TRBJ2-3; tentative D call: TRBD2 (7 bases). CDR1 and CDR2 (germline): KGHSH, LQKENI. V was clipped by 4 bases and J by 6 bases, with 20 bases between them. CDR3 length equals 16 residues. This CDR3 reads CASSQPRAGAKDTQYF. Here the CDR3 DNA reads TGTGCCAGCTCACAACCCAGGGCGGGGGCCAAGGATACGCAGTATTTT.

The chain is built from TRBV7-2 and TRBJ1-5, with D maybe TRBD1 (5 bases). Germline V gives CDR1 SGHTA, CDR2 FQGNSA. The CDR3 has 15 residues. The V and J ends lost 5 bases and 6 bases respectively, with 17 bases between them. DNA for the CDR3: TGTGCCAGCAGCCAAATCTCAGGGATGGCTCAGCCCCAGCATTTT. It yields the protein CASSQISGMAQPQHF.

The chain recombines TRBV5-1 with TRBJ2-3; D is undetermined. CDR3 length equals 11 residues. Germline-derived CDR1 and CDR2 are SGHRS and YFSETQ. The V gene lost 2 bases and the J gene lost 6 bases, with 4 bases spanning the gap. The chain's CDR3 is CASSFGDTQYF. The CDR3 DNA reads as TGCGCCAGCAGCTTCGGGGATACGCAGTATTTT.

This chain uses TRBV5-6 with TRBJ2-3; 14 positions agree with TRBD2. V trimming: 2 bases; J trimming: 0 bases; junction bases outside the gene matches: 5. Per germline, CDR1 SGHDT and CDR2 YYEEEE. The CDR3 totals 18 residues. CDR3 nucleotides: TGTGCCAGCAGCTTTGGACTAGCGGGGGGCCGTAGCACAGATACGCAGTATTTT. Translated: CASSFGLAGGRSTDTQYF. The whole variable domain, remainder taken from reference TRBV5-6 and TRBJ2-3, is DAGVTQSPTHLIKTRGQQVTLRCSPKSGHDTVSWYQQALGQGPQFIFQYYEEEERQRGNFPDRFSGHQFPNYSSELNVNALLLGDSALYLCASSFGLAGGRSTDTQYFGPGTRLTVL.

The CDR3: CAWSPPVGRTEAFF. The DNA for the CDR3 is TGTGCCTGGAGTCCACCGGTAGGTAGGACTGAAGCTTTCTTT. This chain connects TRBV30 to TRBJ1-1; D not certain. This CDR3 has 14 amino acids. Trimming took off 2 bases at V and 5 bases at J, with 15 bases between the two ends. Germline V gene data show CDR1 as GTSNPN and CDR2 as SVGIG (reference sequence).

The gene calls are TRBV10-3 and TRBJ1-1, with 7 bases matching TRBD1. V shed 3 bases, J shed 2 bases, and the junction held 9 bases outside the gene matches. The CDR3 loop spans 16 amino acids. Germline V CDR1 and CDR2: ENHRY, SYGVKD. CDR3 nucleotides: TGTGCCATCAGTGAATCACAGGGGTTGGGTAACACTGAAGCTTTCTTT. It specifies CAISESQGLGNTEAFF.

Only a few counts were recorded for this clonotype. V gene TRBV4-3 combines with J gene TRBJ2-2, with a weak D call TRBD2 (5 bases). In germline, CDR1 is LGHNA, CDR2 YSLEER. V was clipped by 1 base and J by 7 bases, with 7 bases between them. CDR3 length: 13 residues. The CDR3 reads CASSQVGDGELFF. The CDR3 DNA reads TGCGCCAGCAGCCAAGTCGGGGACGGGGAGCTGTTTTTT.

CDR3 in DNA: TGTGCCAGCAGCTTGACCCCCCACCCGGCCGAAAACACTGAAGCTTTCTTT. Protein sequence: CASSLTPHPAENTEAFF. The V gene is TRBV7-9, the J gene TRBJ1-1; D gene unclear. This CDR3 has 17 amino acids. V was shortened by 3 bases and J by 2 bases, with 19 bases between the two germline ends. Germline values: CDR1 SEHNR, CDR2 FQNEAQ (reference sequence). The full variable domain, rest sourced from reference TRBV7-9 and TRBJ1-1, is DTGVSQNPRHKITKRGQNVTFRCDPISEHNRLYWYRQTLGQGPEFLTYFQNEAQLEKSRLLSDRFSAERPKGSFSTLEIQRTEQGDSAMYLCASSLTPHPAENTEAFFGQGTRLTVV.

There are a few counts of this clonotype. V gene TRBV6-2 or TRBV6-3 combines with J gene TRBJ2-3; 10 nucleotides match TRBD2. Trimming cost V 6 bases and J 5 bases; bases outside gene matches: 8. The CDR3 spans 15 residues. The germline V gene has CDR1 MNHEY and CDR2 SVGEGT. As DNA, the CDR3 is TGTGCCAGCAGAGTGCAGCGGGGGGGCCGAGATACGCAGTATTTT. Residues: CASRVQRGGRDTQYF.

This rearrangement joins TRBV6-5 to TRBJ1-2, with D maybe TRBD1 (5 bases). V was cut by 0 bases and J by 6 bases, with 8 bases left in between. The CDR3 loop spans 13 amino acids. From germline, CDR1 is MNHEY and CDR2 SVGAGI. The CDR3 is CASSYSTGDGYTF. The CDR3 DNA reads TGTGCCAGCAGTTACTCGACGGGGGATGGCTACACCTTC.

This chain uses TRBV27 with TRBJ1-5; no clear D. The CDR3 loop spans 10 amino acids. The V gene lost 8 bases and the J gene lost 6 bases, with 5 bases spanning the gap. CDR1 and CDR2 from the germline V gene are MNHEY and SMNVEV (reference sequence). The CDR3 sequence is CASGSQPQHF. CDR3 in DNA: TGTGCCAGCGGTAGTCAGCCCCAGCATTTT.

This clonotype was seen more than once but under ten times. The rearrangement links TRBV19 to TRBJ1-6; 9 bases fit TRBD1. The J segment lost 10 bases and the V segment lost 6 bases, leaving 7 bases of the junction unmatched. This CDR3 is built from 14 residues. In germline, CDR1 is LNHDA, CDR2 SQIVND (reference sequence). CDR3 DNA sequence: TGTGCCAGTAGACTACAGGGGGCAAGATCACCCCTCCACTTT. Its translation is CASRLQGARSPLHF.

This clonotype showed up just a few times. This sequence joins TRBV12-3 or TRBV12-4 and TRBJ1-4; D remains unclear. The CDR3 sequence is 13 residues long. V was shortened by 7 bases and J by 4 bases, with 10 bases between the two germline ends. CDR3: CASTLRGNEKLFF. CDR3 nucleotides: TGTGCCAGCACCCTCCGGGGTAATGAAAAACTGTTTTTT.

V gene TRBV5-6 combines with J gene TRBJ1-2, with 10 nucleotides matching TRBD1. Germline-derived CDR1 and CDR2 are SGHDT and YYEEEE. The CDR3 loop spans 17 amino acids. Trimming cost V 4 bases and J 3 bases; bases outside gene matches: 12. The CDR3 bases are TGTGCCAGCAGCCCACCCGGGACAGGGGTAAGGTACTATGGCTACACCTTC. It is translated as CASSPPGTGVRYYGYTF.

By sample fraction, this clonotype is medium-sized. V gene TRBV19 combines with J gene TRBJ2-7, with 8 bases matching TRBD2. Germline V gives CDR1 LNHDA, CDR2 SQIVND (reference sequence). V lost 5 bases, J lost 0 bases, and 6 bases stayed unmatched. CDR3 length equals 15 residues. In DNA form, the CDR3 reads TGTGCCAGTAGTGCCCCGGGACTAGACTCCTACGAGCAGTACTTC. Residues: CASSAPGLDSYEQYF. The full variable domain, completed using reference TRBV19 and TRBJ2-7, is DGGITQSPKYLFRKEGQNVTLSCEQNLNHDAMYWYRQDPGQGLRLIYYSQIVNDFQKGDIAEGYSVSREKKESFPLTVTSAQKNPTAFYLCASSAPGLDSYEQYFGPGTRLTVT.

By frequency in the sample, this clonotype is medium-sized (0.01 to 0.1%). V gene TRBV29-1 combines with J gene TRBJ1-2, with TRBD1 identical over 7 bases. The CDR3 extends over 13 amino acids. From germline, CDR1 is SQVTM and CDR2 ANQGSEA. Unmatched junction bases numbered 5, after V lost 3 bases and J lost 4 bases. CDR3 loop: CSVDGYRGYGYTF. CDR3 in DNA: TGCAGCGTTGACGGGTACAGGGGCTATGGCTACACCTTC.